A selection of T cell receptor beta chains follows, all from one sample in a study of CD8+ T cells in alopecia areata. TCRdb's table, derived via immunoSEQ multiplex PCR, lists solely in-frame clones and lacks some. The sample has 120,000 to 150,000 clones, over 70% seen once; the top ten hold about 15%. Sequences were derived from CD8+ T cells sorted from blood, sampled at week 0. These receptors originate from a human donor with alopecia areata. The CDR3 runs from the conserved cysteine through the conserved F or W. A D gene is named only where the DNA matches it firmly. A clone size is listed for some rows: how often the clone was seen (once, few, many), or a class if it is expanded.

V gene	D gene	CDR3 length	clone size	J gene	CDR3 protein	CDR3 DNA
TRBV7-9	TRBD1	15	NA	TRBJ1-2	CASSHLVDRAGGYTF	TGTGCCAGCAGCCACTTAGTCGACAGGGCTGGCGGCTACACCTTC
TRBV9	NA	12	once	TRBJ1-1	CASSVSGEEAFF	TGTGCCAGCAGCGTAAGTGGAGAGGAAGCTTTCTTT
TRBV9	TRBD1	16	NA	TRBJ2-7	CASSVAPGTGTYEQYF	TGTGCCAGCAGCGTAGCTCCCGGGACAGGGACCTACGAGCAGTACTTC
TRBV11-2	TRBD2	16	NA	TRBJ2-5	CASSSEGLAGIETQYF	TGTGCCAGCAGCTCCGAGGGACTAGCGGGAATAGAGACCCAGTACTTC
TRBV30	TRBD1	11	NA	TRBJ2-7	CAWGDSYEQYF	TGTGCCTGGGGGGACAGCTACGAGCAGTACTTC
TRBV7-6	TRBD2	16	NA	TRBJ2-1	CASSPIAGGSYNEQFF	TGTGCCAGCAGCCCTATAGCGGGGGGGTCCTACAATGAGCAGTTCTTC
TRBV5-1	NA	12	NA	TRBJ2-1	CASSLIANEQFF	TGCGCCAGCAGCTTGATAGCCAATGAGCAGTTCTTC
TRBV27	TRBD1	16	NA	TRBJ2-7	CASSLSMGQGPYEQYF	TGTGCCAGCAGTTTATCGATGGGACAGGGGCCCTACGAGCAGTACTTC
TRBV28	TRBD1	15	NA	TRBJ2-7	CASSLGTGVTYEQYF	TGTGCCAGCAGTTTAGGGACAGGGGTAACCTACGAGCAGTACTTC
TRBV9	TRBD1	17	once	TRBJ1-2	CASSVATWGDRAGGYTF	TGTGCCAGCAGCGTAGCTACGTGGGGAGACAGGGCTGGTGGCTACACCTTC
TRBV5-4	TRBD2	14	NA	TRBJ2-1	CASTAGTSLNEQFF	TGTGCCAGCACCGCCGGGACTAGCCTTAATGAGCAGTTCTTC
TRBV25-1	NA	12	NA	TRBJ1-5	CASSAVSQPQHF	TGTGCCAGCAGTGCCGTTAGTCAGCCCCAGCATTTT
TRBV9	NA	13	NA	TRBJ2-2	CASLGGNTGELFF	TGTGCCAGCCTAGGCGGGAACACCGGGGAGCTGTTTTTT
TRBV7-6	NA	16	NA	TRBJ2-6	CASSPSLGSGANVLTF	TGTGCCAGCAGCCCGTCGTTGGGTTCTGGGGCCAACGTCCTGACTTTC
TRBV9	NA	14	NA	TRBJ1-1	CASSPNSVYTEAFF	TGTGCCAGCAGCCCGAATTCAGTATACACTGAAGCTTTCTTT
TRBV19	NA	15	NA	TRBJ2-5	CATTGGTGTQETQYF	TGTGCCACCACGGGAGGGACAGGGACTCAAGAGACCCAGTACTTC
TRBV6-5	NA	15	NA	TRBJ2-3	CASSPPPGVRDTQYF	TGTGCCAGCAGTCCCCCACCAGGGGTCCGGGATACGCAGTATTTT
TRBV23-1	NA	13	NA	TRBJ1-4	CASTQDPIGKLFF	TGCGCCAGCACTCAGGACCCTATCGGAAAACTGTTTTTT
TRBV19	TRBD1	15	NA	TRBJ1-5	CASKPGQGLNQPQHF	TGTGCCAGTAAGCCGGGACAGGGGCTCAATCAGCCCCAGCATTTT
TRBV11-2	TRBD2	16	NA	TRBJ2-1	CASSFQSGSSYNEQFF	TGTGCCAGCAGCTTCCAAAGCGGGAGCTCCTACAATGAGCAGTTCTTC
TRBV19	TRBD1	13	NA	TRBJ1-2	CASADRGLSGYTF	TGTGCCAGCGCGGACAGGGGGCTTAGTGGCTACACCTTC
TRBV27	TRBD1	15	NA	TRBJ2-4	CASSLVGTGRNIQYF	TGTGCCAGCAGTTTAGTTGGGACAGGAAGGAACATTCAGTACTTC
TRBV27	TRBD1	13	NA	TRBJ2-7	CASSYGTAYEQYF	TGTGCCAGCAGTTATGGGACAGCCTACGAGCAGTACTTC
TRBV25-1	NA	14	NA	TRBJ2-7	CASSDFGRLGEQYF	TGTGCCAGCAGTGATTTCGGCCGCTTGGGCGAGCAGTACTTC
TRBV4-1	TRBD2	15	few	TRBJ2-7	CASSKGLAGGDEQYF	TGCGCCAGCAGCAAAGGACTAGCGGGAGGGGACGAGCAGTACTTC
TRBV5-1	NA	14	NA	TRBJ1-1	CASSLSSGNTEAFF	TGCGCCAGCAGCTTATCATCAGGGAACACTGAAGCTTTCTTT
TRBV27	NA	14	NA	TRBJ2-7	CASSPLPPINEQYF	TGTGCCAGCAGTCCTCTACCCCCCATCAACGAGCAGTACTTC
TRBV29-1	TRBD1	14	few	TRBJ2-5	CSVGGTGERETQYF	TGCAGCGTTGGGGGGACAGGGGAGCGCGAGACCCAGTACTTC
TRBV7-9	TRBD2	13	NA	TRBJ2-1	CASLLAENNEQFF	TGTGCCAGCCTACTAGCGGAAAACAATGAGCAGTTCTTC
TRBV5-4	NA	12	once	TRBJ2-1	CASLGDGSEQFF	TGTGCCAGCCTCGGGGACGGGAGTGAGCAGTTCTTC
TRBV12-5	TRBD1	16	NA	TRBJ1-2	CASGLDSTGAVYGYTF	TGTGCTAGTGGTTTGGATTCGACAGGGGCCGTCTATGGCTACACCTTC
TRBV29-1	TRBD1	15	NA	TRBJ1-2	CSANGGQGSNMDYTF	TGCAGCGCCAACGGGGGACAGGGCAGCAATATGGACTACACCTTC
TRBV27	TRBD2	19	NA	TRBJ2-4	CASSKTSGAPHLAKNIQYF	TGTGCCAGCAGTAAGACTAGCGGAGCCCCCCACTTAGCCAAAAACATTCAGTACTTC
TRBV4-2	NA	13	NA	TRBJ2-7	CASSQGTPHEQYF	TGTGCCAGCAGCCAAGGGACCCCCCACGAGCAGTACTTC
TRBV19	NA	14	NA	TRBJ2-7	CASSIAPSSYEQYF	TGTGCCAGTAGTATAGCACCTAGCTCCTACGAGCAGTACTTC
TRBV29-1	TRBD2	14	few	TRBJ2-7	CSVERAGGSYEQYF	TGCAGCGTTGAAAGGGCGGGAGGGTCCTACGAGCAGTACTTC
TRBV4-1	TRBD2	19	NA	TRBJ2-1	CASSRLAFAGASAYNEQFF	TGCGCCAGCAGCCGACTAGCCTTCGCGGGAGCGTCTGCTTACAATGAGCAGTTCTTC
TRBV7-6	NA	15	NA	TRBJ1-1	CASSASRGLGTEAFF	TGTGCCAGCAGCGCTAGCCGGGGATTAGGCACTGAAGCTTTCTTT
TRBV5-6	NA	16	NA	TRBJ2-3	CASSLEVDLNTDTQYF	TGTGCCAGCAGCTTGGAGGTCGATTTAAACACAGATACGCAGTATTTT
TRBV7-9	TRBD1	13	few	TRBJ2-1	CASSLGQNNEQFF	TGTGCCAGCAGCTTGGGACAGAACAATGAGCAGTTCTTC
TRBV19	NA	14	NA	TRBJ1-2	CASSIDGRTNGYTF	TGTGCCAGTAGTATAGATGGCAGAACCAATGGCTACACCTTC
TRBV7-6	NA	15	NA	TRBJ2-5	CASSLIPLAQETQYF	TGTGCCAGCAGCTTAATACCCCTAGCGCAAGAGACCCAGTACTTC
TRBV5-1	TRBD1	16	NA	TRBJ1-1	CASSFTGAWANTEAFF	TGCGCCAGCAGTTTTACAGGGGCCTGGGCCAACACTGAAGCTTTCTTT
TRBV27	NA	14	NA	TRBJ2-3	CASSLSPGTDTQYF	TGTGCCAGCAGTTTATCACCAGGCACAGATACGCAGTATTTT
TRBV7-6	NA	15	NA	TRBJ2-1	CASSQSGSSYNEQFF	TGTGCCAGCAGCCAGTCCGGAAGCTCCTACAATGAGCAGTTCTTC
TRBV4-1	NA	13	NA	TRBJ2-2	CASSLWTTGELFF	TGCGCCAGCAGCCTGTGGACCACCGGGGAGCTGTTTTTT
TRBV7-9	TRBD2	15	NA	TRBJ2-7	CASSPRSGMVNEQYF	TGTGCCAGCAGCCCCCGGAGCGGGATGGTTAACGAGCAGTACTTC
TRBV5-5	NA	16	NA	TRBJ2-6	CATSGTGDSGANVLTF	TGTGCCACCTCCGGGACGGGAGACTCTGGGGCCAACGTCCTGACTTTC
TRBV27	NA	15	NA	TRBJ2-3	CASKFLGNWGDTQYF	TGTGCCAGCAAATTCCTGGGCAATTGGGGAGATACGCAGTATTTT
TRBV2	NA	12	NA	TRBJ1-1	CASRVGSLEAFF	TGTGCCAGCAGGGTCGGGAGCCTTGAGGCTTTCTTT
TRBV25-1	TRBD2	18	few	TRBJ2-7	CASSEWGSGRAGTYEQYF	TGTGCCAGCAGTGAATGGGGTAGCGGGAGGGCCGGGACCTACGAGCAGTACTTC
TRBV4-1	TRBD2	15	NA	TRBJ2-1	CASSWTSGGAGEQFF	TGCGCCAGCAGTTGGACTAGCGGGGGGGCGGGTGAGCAGTTCTTC
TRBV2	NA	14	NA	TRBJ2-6	CASRVDSGANVLTF	TGTGCCAGCAGGGTAGACTCTGGGGCCAACGTCCTGACTTTC
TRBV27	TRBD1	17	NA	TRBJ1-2	CASSLNEWTGEIYGYTF	TGTGCCAGCAGTTTAAATGAGTGGACAGGGGAAATCTATGGCTACACCTTC
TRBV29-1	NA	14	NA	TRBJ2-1	CSVDTGWGGDEQFF	TGCAGCGTTGATACAGGGTGGGGGGGCGATGAGCAGTTCTTC